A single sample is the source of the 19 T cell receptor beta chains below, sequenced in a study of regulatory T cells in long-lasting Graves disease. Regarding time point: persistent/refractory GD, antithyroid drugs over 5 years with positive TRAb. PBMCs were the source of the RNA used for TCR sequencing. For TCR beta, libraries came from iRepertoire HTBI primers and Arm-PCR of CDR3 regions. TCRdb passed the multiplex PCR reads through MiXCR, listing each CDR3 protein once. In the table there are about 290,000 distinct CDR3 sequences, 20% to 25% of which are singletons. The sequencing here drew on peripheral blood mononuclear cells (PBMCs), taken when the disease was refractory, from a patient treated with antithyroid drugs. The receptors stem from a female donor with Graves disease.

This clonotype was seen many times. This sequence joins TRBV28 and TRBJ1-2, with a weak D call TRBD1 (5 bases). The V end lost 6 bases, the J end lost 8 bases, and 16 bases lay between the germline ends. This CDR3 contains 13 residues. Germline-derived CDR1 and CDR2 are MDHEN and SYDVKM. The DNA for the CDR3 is TGTGCCAGCAGAATTCTCGAAGGGGACGGCTACACCTTC. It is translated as CASRILEGDGYTF.

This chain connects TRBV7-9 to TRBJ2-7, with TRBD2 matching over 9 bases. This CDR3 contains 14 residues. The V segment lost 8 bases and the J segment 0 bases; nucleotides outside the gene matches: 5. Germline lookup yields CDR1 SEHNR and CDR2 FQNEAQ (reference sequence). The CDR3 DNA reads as TGTGCCAGCGACGCGGGAGGGAGCTCCTACGAGCAGTACTTC. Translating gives CASDAGGSSYEQYF.

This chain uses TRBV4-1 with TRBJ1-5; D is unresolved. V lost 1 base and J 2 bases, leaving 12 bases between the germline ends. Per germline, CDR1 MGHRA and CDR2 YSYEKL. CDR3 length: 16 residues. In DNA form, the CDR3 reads TGCGCCAGCAGCCAAGGCCCTCAGGCTGGCAATCAGCCCCAGCATTTT. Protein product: CASSQGPQAGNQPQHF.

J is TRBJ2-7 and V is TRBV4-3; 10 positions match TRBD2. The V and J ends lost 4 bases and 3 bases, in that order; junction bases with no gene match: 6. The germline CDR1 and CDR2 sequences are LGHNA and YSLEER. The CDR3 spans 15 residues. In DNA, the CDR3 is TGCGCCAGCAGCCGCCAAGCGGGAGGGCTCTACGAGCAGTACTTC. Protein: CASSRQAGGLYEQYF.

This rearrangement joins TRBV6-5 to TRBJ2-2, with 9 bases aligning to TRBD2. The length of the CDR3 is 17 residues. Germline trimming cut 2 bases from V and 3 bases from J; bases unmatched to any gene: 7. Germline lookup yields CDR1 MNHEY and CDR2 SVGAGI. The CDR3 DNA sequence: TGTGCCAGCAGTTACCTCCGGACTAGCGTCGACACCGGGGAGCTGTTTTTT. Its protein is CASSYLRTSVDTGELFF.

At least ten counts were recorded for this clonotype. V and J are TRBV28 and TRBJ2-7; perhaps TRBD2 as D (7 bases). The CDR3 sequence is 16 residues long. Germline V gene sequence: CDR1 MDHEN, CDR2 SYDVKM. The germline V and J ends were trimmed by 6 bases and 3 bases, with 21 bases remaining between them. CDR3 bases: TGTGCCAGCAGCCGGACAGTTATAGCGGGCCTCTACGAGCAGTACTTC. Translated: CASSRTVIAGLYEQYF.

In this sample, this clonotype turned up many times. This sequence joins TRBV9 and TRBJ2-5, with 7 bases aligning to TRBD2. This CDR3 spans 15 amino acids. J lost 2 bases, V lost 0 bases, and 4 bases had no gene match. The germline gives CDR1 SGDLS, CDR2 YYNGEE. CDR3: CASSVGSGGQETQYF. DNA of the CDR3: TGTGCCAGCAGCGTAGGATCGGGGGGACAAGAGACCCAGTACTTC.

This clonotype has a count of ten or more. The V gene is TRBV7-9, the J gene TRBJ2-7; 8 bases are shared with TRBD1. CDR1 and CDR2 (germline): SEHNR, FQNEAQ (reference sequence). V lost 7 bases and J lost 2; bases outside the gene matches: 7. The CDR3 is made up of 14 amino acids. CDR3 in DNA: TGTGCCAGCACCGCGGGACAGGCTCCCTACGAGCAGTACTTC. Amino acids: CASTAGQAPYEQYF.

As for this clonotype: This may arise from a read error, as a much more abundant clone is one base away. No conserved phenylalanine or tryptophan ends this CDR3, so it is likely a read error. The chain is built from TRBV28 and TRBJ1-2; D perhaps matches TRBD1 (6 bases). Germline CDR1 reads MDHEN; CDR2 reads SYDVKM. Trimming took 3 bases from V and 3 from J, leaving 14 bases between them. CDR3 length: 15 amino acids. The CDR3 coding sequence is TGTGCCAGCAGTTTTCCGGACAGACCAGACTATGGCTACACCTCC. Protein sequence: CASSFPDRPDYGYTS.

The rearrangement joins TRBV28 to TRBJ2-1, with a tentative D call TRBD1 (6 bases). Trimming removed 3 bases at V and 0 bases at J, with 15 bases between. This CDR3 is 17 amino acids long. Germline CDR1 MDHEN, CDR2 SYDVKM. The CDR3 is CASSLTRGTSSYNEQFF. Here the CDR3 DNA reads TGTGCCAGCAGTTTGACGAGGGGGACCTCCTCCTACAATGAGCAGTTCTTC.

CDR3 residues: CASSIQGNYEQYF. DNA of the CDR3: TGTGCCAGTAGTATACAGGGAAACTACGAGCAGTACTTC. The chain is built from TRBV19 and TRBJ2-7; D might be TRBD1 (5 bases). Trimming shortened V by 2 bases and J by 3 bases, and 8 bases separated the two germline ends. The CDR3 spans 13 residues. Germline values: CDR1 LNHDA, CDR2 SQIVND (reference sequence).

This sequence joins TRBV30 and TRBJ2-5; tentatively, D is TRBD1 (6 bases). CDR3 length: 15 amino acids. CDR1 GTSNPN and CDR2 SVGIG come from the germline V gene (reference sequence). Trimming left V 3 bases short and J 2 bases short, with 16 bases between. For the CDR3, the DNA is TGTGCCTGGAGAGCCATGCGGACAGAACAAGAGACCCAGTACTTC. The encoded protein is CAWRAMRTEQETQYF.

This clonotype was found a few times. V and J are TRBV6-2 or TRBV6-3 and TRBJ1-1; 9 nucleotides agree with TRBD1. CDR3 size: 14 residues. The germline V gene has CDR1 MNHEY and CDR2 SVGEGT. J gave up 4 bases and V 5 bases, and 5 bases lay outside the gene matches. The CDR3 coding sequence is TGTGCCAGCAGTCGGCTGACAGGGGGCACTGAAGCTTTCTTT. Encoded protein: CASSRLTGGTEAFF.

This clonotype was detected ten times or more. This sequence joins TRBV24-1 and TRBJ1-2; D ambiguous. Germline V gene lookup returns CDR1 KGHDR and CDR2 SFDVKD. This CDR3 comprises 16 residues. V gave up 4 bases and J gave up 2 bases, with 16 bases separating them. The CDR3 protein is CATSDPRMAPNYGYTF. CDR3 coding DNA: TGTGCCACCAGTGACCCAAGGATGGCTCCGAACTATGGCTACACCTTC.

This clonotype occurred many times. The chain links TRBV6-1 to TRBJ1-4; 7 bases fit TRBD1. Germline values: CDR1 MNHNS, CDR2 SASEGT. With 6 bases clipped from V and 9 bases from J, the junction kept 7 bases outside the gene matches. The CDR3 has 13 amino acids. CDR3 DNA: TGTGCCAGCAGGCCCGAACAGGGGCAAAAACTGTTTTTT. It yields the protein CASRPEQGQKLFF.

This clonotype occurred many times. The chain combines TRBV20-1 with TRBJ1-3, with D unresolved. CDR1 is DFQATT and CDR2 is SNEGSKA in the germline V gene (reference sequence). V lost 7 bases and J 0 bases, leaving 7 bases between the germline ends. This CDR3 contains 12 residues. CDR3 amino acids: CSVEDSGNTIYF. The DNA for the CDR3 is TGCAGTGTCGAGGACTCTGGAAACACCATATATTTT.

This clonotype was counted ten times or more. The CDR3 is CASSPGTAGSQPQHF. In DNA, the CDR3 is TGTGCCAGCAGCCCCGGGACAGCTGGTAGTCAGCCCCAGCATTTT. This rearrangement joins TRBV28 to TRBJ1-5; 7 positions match TRBD1. There are 15 residues in the CDR3. CDR1 MDHEN and CDR2 SYDVKM come from the germline V gene. V gave up 6 bases and J gave up 6 bases; unmatched junction bases: 11.

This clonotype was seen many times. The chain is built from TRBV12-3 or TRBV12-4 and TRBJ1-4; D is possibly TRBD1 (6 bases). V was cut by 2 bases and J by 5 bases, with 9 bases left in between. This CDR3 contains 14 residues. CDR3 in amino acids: CASSLRQGNEKLFF. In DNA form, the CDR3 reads TGTGCCAGCAGTTTAAGGCAGGGGAATGAAAAACTGTTTTTT.

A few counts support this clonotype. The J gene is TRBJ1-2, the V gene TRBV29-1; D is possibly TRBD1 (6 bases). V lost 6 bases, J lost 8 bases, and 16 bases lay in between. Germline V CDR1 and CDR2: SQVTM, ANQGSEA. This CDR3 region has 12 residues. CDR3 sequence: CSVLRDKGGYTF. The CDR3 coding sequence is TGCAGCGTCCTCCGGGACAAAGGGGGCTACACCTTC.